This entry concerns a single T cell receptor (beta chain). This entry belongs to a study of T cell responses to AZD1222 COVID-19 vaccine. Repertoires were generated with immunoSEQ multiplex PCR, while TCRdb's copy carries only in-frame clones and drops some. The data hold about 48,000 clones, with around 91% observed a single time. Germline CDR1 reads LNHDA; CDR2 reads SQIVND (reference sequence). Trimming cost V 3 bases and J 5 bases, with 8 bases left between them. The CDR3 extends over 13 amino acids. This receptor was obtained from an adult who received the AZD1222 COVID-19 vaccine. The specimen comprised peripheral blood, sampled 28 days after the second AZD1222 dose. The chain recombines TRBV19 with TRBJ1-5, with D possibly TRBD1 on 5 matching bases. Here the CDR3 reads CASSIQGDQPQHF. In nucleotides, the CDR3 is TGTGCCAGTAGTATCCAGGGAGATCAGCCCCAGCATTTT. Combining the CDR3 with reference TRBV19 and TRBJ1-5 gives the whole variable domain DGGITQSPKYLFRKEGQNVTLSCEQNLNHDAMYWYRQDPGQGLRLIYYSQIVNDFQKGDIAEGYSVSREKKESFPLTVTSAQKNPTAFYLCASSIQGDQPQHFGDGTRLSIL.